This is a list of T cell receptor beta chains from one sample in a study of T cell repertoires in cytomegalovirus infection. The antigens for these receptors are not known. Using its own MiXCR run on the reads, TCRdb lists one record per CDR3 protein. Here the sample spans hundreds of thousands of distinct CDR3 sequences, about two fifths being singletons. Sequencing was performed on cultured PBMCs, taken from culture after CMV antigen stimulation. All receptors derive from a human donor in good health (CMV status not recorded). Some clones in this sample may be carry-over from other donors' samples. Each CDR3 is given with its conserved first and last residue. Fields, in order: V gene, clone size, J gene, D gene, CDR3 protein, CDR3 DNA. A D gene is named only where the DNA matches it firmly. The size of a clone is reported for some rows only, either as once, few or many, or as a class for expanded clones.

TRBV12-3/TRBV12-4,-,TRBJ2-4,TRBD2,CASSLVRLAVKNIQYF,TGTGCCAGCAGTTTAGTCCGACTAGCAGTGAAAAACATTCAGTACTTC
TRBV2,few,TRBJ1-4,-,CASSGRLNEKLFF,TGTGCCAGCAGTGGACGCTTAAATGAAAAACTGTTTTTT
TRBV11-3,-,TRBJ2-3,TRBD1,CASSLEGDRGVDTQYF,TGTGCCAGCAGCTTAGAAGGGGACAGGGGGGTAGATACGCAGTATTTT
TRBV4-1,-,TRBJ2-1,TRBD2,CASSHLGTRVDNEQFF,TGCGCCAGCAGCCACCTCGGGACTAGGGTCGACAATGAGCAGTTCTTC
TRBV7-2,few,TRBJ2-3,TRBD2,CASSLGLAGMDTQYF,TGTGCCAGCAGCTTGGGACTAGCGGGAATGGATACGCAGTATTTT
TRBV7-9,-,TRBJ2-7,TRBD2,CASSSVMGGGEQYF,TGTGCCAGCAGCTCGGTAATGGGGGGGGGCGAGCAGTACTTC
TRBV7-2,-,TRBJ1-1,-,CASSPVNRGRIGMNTEAFF,TGTGCCAGCAGCCCCGTTAACCGGGGGCGCATCGGTATGAACACTGAAGCTTTCTTT
TRBV6-1,few,TRBJ2-7,-,CASSEGQFSYEQYF,TGTGCCAGCAGTGAAGGCCAGTTCTCCTACGAGCAGTACTTC
TRBV7-2,few,TRBJ2-5,TRBD2,CASSRTGGLETQYF,TGTGCCAGCAGTAGGACGGGGGGGTTAGAGACCCAGTACTTC
TRBV2,-,TRBJ2-7,-,CASREDSAYEQYF,TGTGCCAGCAGGGAAGATTCGGCCTACGAGCAGTACTTC
TRBV7-9,-,TRBJ2-6,TRBD1,CASSTGTGRAGANVLTF,TGTGCCAGCAGCACCGGGACAGGGAGAGCTGGGGCCAACGTCCTGACTTTC
TRBV12-3/TRBV12-4,-,TRBJ2-7,-,CASSLGTIDEQYF,TGTGCCAGCAGTCTAGGGACCATTGACGAGCAGTACTTC
TRBV9,-,TRBJ2-7,-,CASSVSPGTSYEQYF,TGTGCCAGCAGCGTAAGTCCGGGGACGTCCTACGAGCAGTACTTC
TRBV12-3/TRBV12-4,-,TRBJ1-3,-,CASSFQARSGNTIYF,TGTGCCAGCAGTTTTCAGGCGCGCTCTGGAAACACCATATATTTT
TRBV7-8,few,TRBJ2-1,-,CASSLGPSGDYNEQFF,TGTGCCAGCAGCTTAGGGCCCTCTGGGGACTACAATGAGCAGTTCTTC
TRBV7-3,once,TRBJ2-3,TRBD1,CASSLVGQATDTQYF,TGTGCCAGCAGCTTAGTTGGACAGGCCACAGATACGCAGTATTTT
TRBV5-5,few,TRBJ2-5,-,CATEGVRETQYF,TGTGCGACCGAGGGGGTCCGGGAGACCCAGTACTTC
TRBV7-2,few,TRBJ2-3,-,CASSFRRRTDTQYF,TGTGCCAGCAGCTTCAGGAGACGCACAGATACGCAGTATTTT
TRBV2,-,TRBJ1-2,-,CASAVMGSRSDGYTF,TGTGCCAGCGCGGTCATGGGGTCCAGATCTGATGGCTACACCTTC
TRBV6-2/TRBV6-3,few,TRBJ2-3,TRBD1,CASSQRDRGASTDTQYF,TGTGCCAGCAGTCAGCGAGACAGGGGGGCCAGCACAGATACGCAGTATTTT
TRBV4-1,-,TRBJ1-1,-,CASSQVSPMNTEAFF,TGCGCCAGCAGCCAAGTTTCTCCCATGAACACTGAAGCTTTCTTT
TRBV10-3,few,TRBJ2-3,TRBD2,CATLSAGVGDTQYF,TGTGCCACGCTCTCAGCGGGGGTTGGCGATACGCAGTATTTT
TRBV2,few,TRBJ1-5,TRBD1,CASSETGTVNQPQHF,TGTGCCAGCAGTGAAACAGGGACAGTCAATCAGCCCCAGCATTTT
TRBV20-1,-,TRBJ2-1,TRBD2,CSARVGAGVTYNEQFF,TGCAGTGCTAGAGTCGGAGCGGGAGTGACCTACAATGAGCAGTTCTTC
TRBV11-2,-,TRBJ1-1,TRBD1,CASSSRERQGAPEAFF,TGTGCCAGCAGCAGCCGGGAGAGGCAGGGGGCCCCTGAAGCTTTCTTT
TRBV10-3,-,TRBJ2-4,-,CAISLGIF,TGTGCCATCTCATTGGGCATATTC
TRBV12-3/TRBV12-4,few,TRBJ1-4,TRBD1,CASRRQGAGANEKLFF,TGTGCCAGCAGGCGACAGGGGGCTGGGGCTAATGAAAAACTGTTTTTT
TRBV10-3,-,TRBJ1-6,-,CATHRGEYSPLHF,TGTGCCACCCACCGTGGCGAATATTCACCCCTCCACTTT
TRBV10-3,-,TRBJ2-4,-,CAISEYLGNIQYF,TGTGCCATCAGTGAGTATCTAGGGAACATTCAGTACTTC
TRBV4-2,-,TRBJ1-5,-,CASSQGGGVLQPQHF,TGTGCCAGCAGCCAAGGGGGTGGAGTATTGCAGCCCCAGCATTTT
TRBV27,-,TRBJ2-3,-,CASSPLERVGTDTQYF,TGTGCCAGCAGTCCCTTGGAGAGGGTTGGCACAGATACGCAGTATTTT
TRBV7-6,few,TRBJ2-3,-,CASSFPGPDTQYF,TGTGCCAGCAGCTTCCCTGGTCCAGATACGCAGTATTTT
TRBV9,-,TRBJ2-3,TRBD1,CASSILQGASTDTQYF,TGTGCCAGCAGCATCCTCCAGGGGGCTAGCACAGATACGCAGTATTTT
TRBV15,-,TRBJ1-6,-,CATSRPGGVALHF,TGTGCCACCAGCAGGCCAGGAGGAGTGGCCCTCCACTTT
TRBV7-2,-,TRBJ2-1,TRBD1,CASSTSGTGDNEQFF,TGTGCCAGCAGCACCTCCGGGACAGGGGACAATGAGCAGTTCTTC
TRBV4-1,-,TRBJ2-3,-,CASSQEWTPSTDTQYF,TGCGCCAGCAGCCAAGAGTGGACACCCAGCACAGATACGCAGTATTTT
TRBV12-3/TRBV12-4,once,TRBJ2-1,-,CASSYRSLRNEQFF,TGTGCCAGCAGCTACCGGTCTCTTAGGAATGAGCAGTTCTTC
TRBV7-2,-,TRBJ1-1,-,CASSLGRVMNTEAFF,TGTGCCAGCAGCTTAGGGCGGGTCATGAACACTGAAGCTTTCTTT
TRBV7-8,few,TRBJ2-5,-,CASRQGQETQYF,TGTGCCAGCAGGCAGGGGCAAGAGACCCAGTACTTC
TRBV5-1,few,TRBJ2-7,-,CASSPGTAGSEQYF,TGCGCCAGCAGCCCGGGGACCGCTGGCTCCGAGCAGTACTTC
TRBV2,few,TRBJ2-3,-,CASSVDRIYTDTQYF,TGTGCCAGCAGCGTCGACAGGATATACACAGATACGCAGTATTTT
TRBV28,-,TRBJ2-7,TRBD2,CASSFGLAGALSYEQYF,TGTGCCAGCAGTTTCGGACTAGCGGGGGCTCTCTCCTACGAGCAGTACTTC
TRBV6-1,few,TRBJ1-2,-,CASRKTETFNYGYTF,TGTGCCAGCAGGAAGACAGAAACCTTTAACTATGGCTACACCTTC
TRBV6-2/TRBV6-3,-,TRBJ2-1,-,CASSPGGTENNEQFF,TGTGCCAGCAGCCCTGGGGGGACAGAAAACAATGAGCAGTTCTTC
TRBV7-2,few,TRBJ2-5,TRBD2,CASSLAAAGVSQYF,TGTGCCAGCAGCTTAGCGGCCGCGGGGGTGTCCCAGTACTTC
TRBV11-2,-,TRBJ2-1,TRBD2,CASSSGASGGGGSSYNEQFF,TGTGCCAGCAGCTCTGGGGCGAGCGGGGGGGGGGGGAGCTCCTACAATGAGCAGTTCTTC
TRBV7-2,many,TRBJ2-1,TRBD2,CASSSGLAGGQNEQFF,TGTGCCAGCAGTTCCGGACTAGCGGGAGGGCAAAATGAGCAGTTCTTC
TRBV7-2,-,TRBJ2-7,-,CASTPGRSYEQYF,TGTGCCAGCACCCCGGGACGGTCCTACGAGCAGTACTTC
TRBV7-2,few,TRBJ2-5,TRBD2,CASSSLGSGWKTQYF,TGTGCCAGCAGCTCATTGGGTAGCGGGTGGAAGACCCAGTACTTC
TRBV6-5,-,TRBJ1-5,-,CASSPNWGSNQPQHF,TGTGCCAGCAGCCCCAATTGGGGAAGCAATCAGCCCCAGCATTTT